This T cell receptor beta chain is drawn from a study of beta chain features in type 1 diabetes. General study findings and limits: Researchers report that Type 1 diabetes patients had moderately but significantly shorter TCRB CDR3s across all four CD4+ subsets.

The CDR3 is 14 residues long. V shed 4 bases and J 2 bases; nucleotides not matched to a gene: 4. Germline loops: CDR1 GTSNPN, CDR2 SVGIG (reference sequence). This clone was counted only a few times. Its antigen is unidentified. The study reverse transcribed the entire isolated RNA, so it sequenced expressed TCRB transcripts. Assay: immunoSEQ multiplex PCR; the TCRdb copy retains only in-frame clones and omits some. Here the sample spans hundreds of thousands of clones, roughly an eighth being singletons. The sample consisted of naive CD4+ T cells from blood. The chain recombines TRBV30 with TRBJ2-7, with 11 bases fitting TRBD1. This TCR derives from a man aged 18 to 35 with type 1 diabetes. Here the CDR3 DNA reads TGTGCCTGGACAATGGGACAGGGGGCCTACGAGCAGTACTTC. Translating gives CAWTMGQGAYEQYF.